This T cell receptor beta chain was recorded in a study of CD8 T cells in ankylosing spondylitis. Overall study results and limits: It appeared that ankylosing spondylitis blood was characterized by a TCR beta motif of several highly homologous variants. Some motif variants were previously reported in reactive arthritis synovial fluid and blood. Disease-linked clones reportedly concentrated significantly in matched ankylosing spondylitis synovial fluid.

Germline CDR1 SGHVS, CDR2 FQNEAQ. CDR3 length equals 13 residues. The V end was cut by 3 bases, the J end by 6 bases, with 12 bases between. TCR beta libraries were made by quantitative 5'-RACE with molecular barcodes. TCRdb re-derived calls from the 5' RACE reads in MiXCR, one entry per CDR3 protein. The sample lists more than 400,000 distinct CDR3 sequences, over 4% seen once, with approximately 4% in the top ten. This clonotype has at least ten counts. Its antigen is still unknown. This TCR was recovered from a male donor with ankylosing spondylitis. The chain joins TRBV7-8 to TRBJ2-7; TRBD1 is a possible D gene (5 bases). Material: blood, either unsorted or a sorted T cell fraction (not recorded which). The CDR3 DNA sequence: TGTGCCAGCAGCTTGGCCGACAGAAGCGAGCAGTACTTC. This sequence encodes CASSLADRSEQYF.